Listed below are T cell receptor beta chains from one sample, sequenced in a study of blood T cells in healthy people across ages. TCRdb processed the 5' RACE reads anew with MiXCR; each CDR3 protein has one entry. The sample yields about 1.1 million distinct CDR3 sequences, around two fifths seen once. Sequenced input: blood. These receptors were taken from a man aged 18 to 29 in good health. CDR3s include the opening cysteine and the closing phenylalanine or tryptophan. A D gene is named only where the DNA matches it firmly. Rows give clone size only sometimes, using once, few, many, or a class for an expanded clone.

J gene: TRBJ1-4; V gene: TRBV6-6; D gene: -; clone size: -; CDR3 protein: CASRSTSNEKLFF; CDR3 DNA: TGTGCCAGCAGATCCACGTCTAATGAAAAACTGTTTTTT
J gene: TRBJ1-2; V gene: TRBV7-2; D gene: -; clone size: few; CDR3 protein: CASSLRRDYGYTF; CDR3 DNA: TGTGCCAGCAGCCTAAGGAGGGATTATGGCTACACCTTC
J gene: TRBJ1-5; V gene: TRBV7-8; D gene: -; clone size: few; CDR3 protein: CASSLSTAGSNQPQHF; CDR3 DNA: TGTGCCAGCAGCTTAAGCACAGCAGGGAGCAATCAGCCCCAGCATTTT
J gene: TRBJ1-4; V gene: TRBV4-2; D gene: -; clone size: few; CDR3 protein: CASSQEGGTNEKLFF; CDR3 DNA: TGTGCCAGCAGCCAAGAAGGGGGGACTAATGAAAAACTGTTTTTT
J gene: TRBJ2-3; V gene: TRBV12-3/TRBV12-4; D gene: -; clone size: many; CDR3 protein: CASSPGGVTDTQYF; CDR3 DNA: TGTGCCAGCAGCCCCGGAGGGGTGACAGATACGCAGTATTTT
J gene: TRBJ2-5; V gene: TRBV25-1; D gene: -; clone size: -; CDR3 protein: CASGRGETQYF; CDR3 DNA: TGTGCCAGCGGCCGGGGAGAGACCCAGTACTTC
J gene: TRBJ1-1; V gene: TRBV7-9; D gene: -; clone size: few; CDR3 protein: CASSPGGSSEAFF; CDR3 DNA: TGTGCCAGCAGCCCGGGGGGCTCGTCAGAAGCTTTCTTT
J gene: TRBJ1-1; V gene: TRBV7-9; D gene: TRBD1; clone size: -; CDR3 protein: CASSSRDRGSLEAFF; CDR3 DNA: TGTGCCAGCAGCAGCCGGGACAGGGGGAGCCTTGAAGCTTTCTTT
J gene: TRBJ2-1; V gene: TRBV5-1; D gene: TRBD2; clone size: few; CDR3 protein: CASSLRGGLATYNEQFF; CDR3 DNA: TGCGCCAGCAGCTTAAGAGGGGGACTAGCGACCTACAATGAGCAGTTCTTC
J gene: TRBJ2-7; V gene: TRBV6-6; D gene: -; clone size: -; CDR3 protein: CASSYRSHKGPKETRYF; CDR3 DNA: TGTGCCAGCAGTTACAGGTCCCATAAGGGGCCTAAAGAGACCCGGTACTTC
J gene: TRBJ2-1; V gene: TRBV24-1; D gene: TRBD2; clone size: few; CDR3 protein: CATSDPGLAGGFEQFF; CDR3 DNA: TGTGCCACCAGTGATCCCGGACTAGCGGGGGGGTTTGAGCAGTTCTTC
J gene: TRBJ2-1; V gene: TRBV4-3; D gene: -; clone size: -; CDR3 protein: CASSLRADYNEQFF; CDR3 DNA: TGCGCCAGCAGCCTCCGGGCCGACTACAATGAGCAGTTCTTC
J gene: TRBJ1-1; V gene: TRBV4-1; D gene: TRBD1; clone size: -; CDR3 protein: CASSHGTAEAFF; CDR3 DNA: TGCGCCAGCAGCCACGGGACAGCTGAAGCTTTCTTT
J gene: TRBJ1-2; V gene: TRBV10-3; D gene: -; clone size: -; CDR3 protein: CAISVKDSNYGYTF; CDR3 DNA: TGTGCCATCAGTGTTAAAGACAGCAACTATGGCTACACCTTC
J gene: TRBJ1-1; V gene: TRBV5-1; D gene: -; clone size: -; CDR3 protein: CASSLSAVGTEAFF; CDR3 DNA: TGCGCCAGCAGCTTGTCGGCGGTGGGCACTGAAGCTTTCTTT
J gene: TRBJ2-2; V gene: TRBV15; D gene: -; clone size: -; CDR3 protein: CTTSFSGANTGELFF; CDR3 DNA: TGTACCACCAGCTTTAGCGGAGCGAACACCGGGGAGCTGTTTTTT
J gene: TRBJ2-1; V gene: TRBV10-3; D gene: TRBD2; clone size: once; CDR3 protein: CAISEEGTSGGEQFF; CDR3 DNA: TGTGCCATCAGTGAGGAGGGGACTAGCGGGGGTGAGCAGTTCTTC
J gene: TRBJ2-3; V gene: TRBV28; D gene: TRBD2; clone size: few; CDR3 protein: CASSDSGVDADTQYF; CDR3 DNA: TGTGCCAGCAGTGATAGCGGGGTTGACGCAGATACGCAGTATTTT
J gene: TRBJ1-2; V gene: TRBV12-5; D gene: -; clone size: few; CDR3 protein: CASGLPAGPLGGYTF; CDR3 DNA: TGTGCTAGTGGTTTGCCGGCCGGGCCCCTCGGTGGCTACACCTTC
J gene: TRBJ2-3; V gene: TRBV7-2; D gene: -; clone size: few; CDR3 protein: CASSPRDATQYF; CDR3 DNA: TGTGCCAGCAGCCCACGGGACGCTACGCAGTATTTT
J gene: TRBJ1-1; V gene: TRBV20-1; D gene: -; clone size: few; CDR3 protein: CSARGVIPEAFF; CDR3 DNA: TGCAGTGCTAGAGGGGTTATCCCTGAAGCTTTCTTT
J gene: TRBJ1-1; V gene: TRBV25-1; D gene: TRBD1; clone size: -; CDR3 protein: CASSSLGQGYDTEAFF; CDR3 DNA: TGTGCCAGCAGTTCGCTCGGACAGGGTTACGACACTGAAGCTTTCTTT